These 10 T cell receptor beta chains share one sample of origin, sequenced in a study of chemoradiotherapy in HPV16-positive cancers. Measured with immunoSEQ multiplex PCR; TCRdb has only the in-frame clones, and not every one. The sample has some 24,000 clones, roughly 95% seen once. This sample was gathered from a patient who underwent chemoradiotherapy. Receptors originate from a human donor with HPV-associated anogenital cancer.

The chain couples TRBV7-2 to TRBJ2-1, with D possibly matching TRBD2 (6 bases). Germline CDR1 reads SGHTA; CDR2 reads FQGNSA. The CDR3 consists of 15 residues. V lost 3 bases and J 5 bases, leaving 14 bases between the germline ends. The CDR3 protein is CASSFFRGGNNEQFF. CDR3 nucleotides: TGTGCCAGCAGCTTTTTTAGGGGAGGCAACAATGAGCAGTTCTTC.

The J gene is TRBJ2-1, the V gene TRBV5-1; the D gene is possibly TRBD2 (6 bases). Per the germline V gene, CDR1 is SGHRS and CDR2 is YFSETQ. CDR3 length equals 17 residues. V was pared by 0 bases and J by 7 bases, with 20 bases between. The CDR3 DNA is TGCGCCAGCAGCTTGGGGCCGGGACTCCGTGAAGGGAATGAGCAGTTCTTC. Its translation is CASSLGPGLREGNEQFF.

The chain combines TRBV5-1 with TRBJ2-3, with TRBD2 as a possible D gene (5 bases). With 3 bases removed from V and 5 bases from J, the gap between germline ends came to 16 bases. CDR1 and CDR2 from the germline V gene are SGHRS and YFSETQ. CDR3 length: 15 residues. The CDR3 sequence is CASSSDSTEGDTQYF. Here the CDR3 DNA reads TGCGCCAGCAGCTCGGACTCAACAGAAGGAGATACGCAGTATTTT.

The chain is built from TRBV9 and TRBJ2-7, with a tentative D call TRBD1 (6 bases). Germline V gene data show CDR1 as SGDLS and CDR2 as YYNGEE. V dropped 4 bases and J dropped 6 bases, with 20 bases sitting between them. This CDR3 spans 15 amino acids. CDR3 amino acids: CASSPGTPLVTEQYF. Written as DNA, the CDR3 is TGTGCCAGCAGCCCTGGGACACCGCTCGTAACCGAGCAGTACTTC.

The sample holds one count of this clone. The J gene is TRBJ2-5, the V gene TRBV4-1; D unresolved. CDR1 is MGHRA and CDR2 is YSYEKL in the germline V gene. The CDR3 spans 13 residues. The germline V and J ends were trimmed by 4 bases and 5 bases, with 11 bases remaining between them. In DNA form, the CDR3 reads TGCGCCAGCAGCCTGACCCAAGTGGAGACCCAGTACTTC. It specifies CASSLTQVETQYF.

This rearrangement joins TRBV6-5 to TRBJ2-2; tentatively, D is TRBD1 or TRBD2 (7 bases each). CDR1 MNHEY and CDR2 SVGAGI come from the germline V gene. The length of the CDR3 is 14 residues. Trimming shortened V by 8 bases and J by 5 bases, and 15 bases separated the two germline ends. The chain's CDR3 is CASRRGRGTGELFF. The CDR3 DNA sequence: TGTGCCAGCCGTAGGGGGCGGGGGACCGGGGAGCTGTTTTTT.

The J gene is TRBJ1-1, the V gene TRBV7-2, with no clear D. Trimming cost V 1 base and J 6 bases, with 12 bases left between them. The germline V gene encodes CDR1 SGHTA and CDR2 FQGNSA. The CDR3 sequence is 14 residues long. The CDR3 loop is CASSLGGGDPEAFF. CDR3 in DNA: TGTGCCAGCAGCTTAGGGGGTGGAGACCCTGAAGCTTTCTTT.

The chain carries TRBV6-1 and TRBJ2-5; 8 bases align to TRBD2. V gave up 7 bases and J gave up 4 bases; unmatched junction bases: 5. The CDR3 is 13 residues long. The germline gives CDR1 MNHNS, CDR2 SASEGT. The CDR3 DNA is TGTGCCAGCACGGTAGCGGGGCGAGAGACCCAGTACTTC. It yields the protein CASTVAGRETQYF.

V usage is TRBV12-5 and J usage is TRBJ2-3; D tentatively reads TRBD1 or TRBD2 (5 bases each). V gave up 4 bases and J gave up 2 bases, with 13 bases separating them. The germline CDR1 and CDR2 sequences are LGHNT and FRNRAP. The CDR3 loop spans 15 amino acids. The CDR3 loop reads CASGSGDGSTDTQYF. The CDR3 DNA reads as TGTGCTAGTGGTTCCGGGGACGGATCCACAGATACGCAGTATTTT.

The rearrangement links TRBV28 to TRBJ2-3; tentative D call: TRBD2 (5 bases). V was trimmed by 6 bases and J by 1 base, leaving 14 bases between them. Germline CDR1 reads MDHEN; CDR2 reads SYDVKM. This CDR3 has 15 amino acids. The DNA for the CDR3 is TGTGCCAGCAGCACGGACGGGGTCGGCACAGATACGCAGTATTTT. This encodes CASSTDGVGTDTQYF.